Each of the 11 T cell receptor beta chains below was sequenced from the same sample in a study of T-cell reconstitution after alpha-beta-depleted transplantation in children. Unique molecular identifiers tagged the TCRbeta library. TCRdb independently ran MiXCR on the PCR reads; one entry per CDR3 protein. The sample holds 98,000 or so distinct CDR3 sequences, almost 6.5% seen once. This specimen was PBMCs, mostly from graft donor cells, taken 360 days after TCRalphabeta/CD19-depleted stem cell transplant. The receptors were sampled from a male patient aged 2 to 9 who had a stem cell transplant for acute lymphoblastic leukemia, so the T cells may come from the graft donor.

This clonotype came up many times. The V call is TRBV10-3, the J call TRBJ1-1; possibly TRBD1 for D (5 bases). V shed 7 bases and J shed 3 bases, with 12 bases lying between them. The CDR3 spans 13 residues. Germline-derived CDR1 and CDR2 are ENHRY and SYGVKD. The CDR3 DNA reads as TGTGCCATCAAGGGGCGGCCTGACACTGAAGCTTTCTTT. It translates to CAIKGRPDTEAFF.

This clonotype was detected only a few times. V usage is TRBV9 and J usage is TRBJ1-2; D gene unclear. V was clipped by 4 bases and J by 5 bases, with 21 bases between them. This CDR3 is 16 amino acids long. CDR1 and CDR2 (germline): SGDLS, YYNGEE. CDR3 nucleotides: TGTGCCAGCAGCCCCGCCGGGGATGCAGCGATTTATGGCTACACCTTC. Protein sequence: CASSPAGDAAIYGYTF. Based on the CDR3 plus reference TRBV9 and TRBJ1-2, the full variable domain is DSGVTQTPKHLITATGQRVTLRCSPRSGDLSVYWYQQSLDQGLQFLIQYYNGEERAKGNILERFSAQQFPDLHSELNLSSLELGDSALYFCASSPAGDAAIYGYTFGSGTRLTVV.

The gene calls are TRBV9 and TRBJ1-2; D is perhaps TRBD1 (5 bases). CDR1 is SGDLS, CDR2 YYNGEE, per germline. The V and J ends lost 8 bases and 0 bases respectively, with 14 bases between them. This CDR3 is built from 14 residues. The CDR3 region is CASTGEGSNYGYTF. CDR3 DNA: TGTGCCAGTACAGGAGAAGGGTCTAACTATGGCTACACCTTC.

V is TRBV20-1 and J is TRBJ2-7; TRBD2 might be the D (5 bases). CDR1 and CDR2 (germline): DFQATT, SNEGSKA (reference sequence). V was clipped by 0 bases and J by 9 bases, with 18 bases between them. The CDR3 length is 14 residues. The CDR3 DNA follows: TGCAGTGCTAGAGAGGAGCGGACCTTATTAGGGCAGTACTTC. Amino acids: CSAREERTLLGQYF.

This clonotype was counted only a few times. A junction boundary mismatches the germline segment, possibly from a read error. V and J are TRBV7-9 and TRBJ2-7, with D possibly being TRBD1 or TRBD2 (5 bases each). CDR3 size: 11 residues. Germline V gene data show CDR1 as SEHNR and CDR2 as FQNEAQ (reference sequence). This chain's CDR3 is CASSLGARESF. The CDR3 DNA reads as TGTGCCAGCAGCTTAGGAGCCAGGGAGAGCTTC.

This clonotype was found a few times. The V and J genes are TRBV7-2 and TRBJ2-5, with 9 bases matching TRBD2. V dropped 5 bases and J dropped 4; count of bases not matched to a gene: 11. There are 16 residues in the CDR3. CDR1 SGHTA and CDR2 FQGNSA come from the germline V gene. The CDR3 protein is CASSPWIAGVGETQYF. CDR3 coding DNA: TGTGCCAGCAGCCCCTGGATAGCGGGAGTAGGAGAGACCCAGTACTTC.

Many counts were recorded for this clonotype. The rearrangement links TRBV5-5 to TRBJ2-1; D remains ambiguous. The V end lost 6 bases, the J end lost 8 bases, and 12 bases lay between the germline ends. The CDR3 is 12 residues long. CDR1 and CDR2 from the germline V gene are SGHKS and YYEKEE (reference sequence). CDR3 nucleotides: TGTGCCAGCAACCTCCCCCACTATGAGCAGTTCTTC. This sequence encodes CASNLPHYEQFF.

V and J are TRBV20-1 and TRBJ2-7; the D is unclear. The V gene's germline CDR1 is DFQATT and CDR2 SNEGSKA (reference sequence). Trimming took 0 bases from V and 3 from J, leaving 15 bases between them. There are 15 residues in the CDR3. The CDR3 sequence: CSARDILEPNYEQYF. The DNA of the CDR3 is TGCAGTGCTAGAGATATCCTAGAGCCTAACTACGAGCAGTACTTC.

This clonotype appeared a few times. V is TRBV11-2 and J is TRBJ1-5; TRBD1 aligns across 9 bases. The V and J ends lost 5 bases and 8 bases, in that order; junction bases with no gene match: 7. CDR3 length: 14 residues. Germline CDR1 and CDR2: SGHAT and FQNNGV. The CDR3 nucleotides read TGTGCCAGCAGCCAAACAGGGGGCTCGGAGCCCCAGCATTTT. Encoded protein: CASSQTGGSEPQHF.

This clonotype was detected many times. V is TRBV7-9 and J is TRBJ2-7; D gene ambiguous. The germline CDR1 and CDR2 sequences are SEHNR and FQNEAQ (reference sequence). The CDR3 runs 15 residues. V lost 3 bases to trimming and J lost 5 bases, with 17 bases between them. The DNA of the CDR3 is TGTGCCAGCAGCTTGGTTTCTAGGCGGATCGACGAGCAGTACTTC. Its protein product is CASSLVSRRIDEQYF.

This clonotype came up many times. The V gene is TRBV9, the J gene TRBJ2-1, with 14 bases lining up with TRBD2. Germline V gives CDR1 SGDLS, CDR2 YYNGEE. Unmatched junction bases numbered 6, after V lost 3 bases and J lost 7 bases. The CDR3 covers 16 residues. The CDR3 spells CASSEETSGGVNEQFF. In DNA form, the CDR3 reads TGTGCCAGCAGCGAGGAGACTAGCGGGGGGGTAAATGAGCAGTTCTTC.